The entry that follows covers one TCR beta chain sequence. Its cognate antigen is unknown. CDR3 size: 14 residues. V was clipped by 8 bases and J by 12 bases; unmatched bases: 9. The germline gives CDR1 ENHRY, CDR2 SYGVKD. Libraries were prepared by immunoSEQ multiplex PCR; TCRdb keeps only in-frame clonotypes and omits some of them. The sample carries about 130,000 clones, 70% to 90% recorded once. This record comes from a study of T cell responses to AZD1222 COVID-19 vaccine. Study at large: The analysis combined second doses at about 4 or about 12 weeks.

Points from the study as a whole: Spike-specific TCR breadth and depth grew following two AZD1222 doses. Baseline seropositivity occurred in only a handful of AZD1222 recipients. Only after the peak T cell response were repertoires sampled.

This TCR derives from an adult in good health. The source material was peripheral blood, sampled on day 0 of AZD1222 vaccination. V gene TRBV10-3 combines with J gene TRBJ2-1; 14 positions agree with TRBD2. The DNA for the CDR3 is TGTGCCATCCAAGGGACTAGCGGGAGTTTAAGGCAGTTCTTC. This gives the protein CAIQGTSGSLRQFF.